Shown below are 3 T cell receptor beta chains from a single sample sequenced in a study of T-cell memory formation after mild COVID-19. Using its own MiXCR run on the 5' RACE reads, TCRdb lists one record per CDR3 protein. The sample comprises over 350,000 distinct CDR3 sequences, less than 25% of which are singletons, and 8.8% rests with the top ten. Sequencing was done on a sample of PBMCs or a T cell subset sorted from them (not recorded which). The source is an adult woman who had mild COVID-19 (a few samples of this study predate the infection). Cell type and time point are not known.

The chain carries TRBV7-9 and TRBJ2-1; D is unclear. V was shortened by 2 bases and J by 0 bases, with 8 bases between the two germline ends. The germline V gene encodes CDR1 SEHNR and CDR2 FQNEAQ (reference sequence). This CDR3 is 15 amino acids long. The chain's CDR3 is CASSLRLASYNEQFF. The CDR3 DNA reads TGTGCCAGCAGCTTACGATTGGCCTCCTACAATGAGCAGTTCTTC.

The table lists this clonotype with a few counts. The genes are TRBV12-3 or TRBV12-4 and TRBJ2-1; maybe TRBD2 (7 bases). V was shortened by 1 base and J by 9 bases, with 16 bases between the two germline ends. The CDR3 has 15 residues. The CDR3 spells CASSLGPGGHTEQFF. The CDR3, as DNA: TGTGCCAGCAGTTTAGGACCCGGGGGGCATACTGAGCAGTTCTTC.

This clonotype was found a few times. The chain links TRBV29-1 to TRBJ2-7; 9 bases fit TRBD2. The CDR3 sequence is 15 residues long. The germline gives CDR1 SQVTM, CDR2 ANQGSEA. V shed 5 bases and J 2 bases; nucleotides not matched to a gene: 10. DNA for the CDR3: TGCAGCGTTTTGAAGTTAGCGGGAGTTACCTACGAGCAGTACTTC. This gives the protein CSVLKLAGVTYEQYF.